This TCR beta chain was sequenced during a study of blood T cell repertoires in COVID-19. About the research overall: The samples span acute and convalescent COVID-19 from the United States, Italy and Spain. T cells, B-cell-depleted T cells, or PBMCs supplied cDNA or gDNA.

As handled by the study authors: Nucleated cell number was recorded as an estimate derived from reference gene primer amplification. Some clones are missing from TCRdb's copy, which holds only in-frame ones; the method was immunoSEQ multiplex PCR. D and trimming come from the DNA, and the V and J calls and clone size come from that table. The sample has roughly 150,000 clones, approximately 78% seen once. The sequenced sample was peripheral blood. This TCR was recovered from a human donor in a cohort sampled during active COVID-19.

CDR3 coding DNA: TGTGCCTGGAGTGTACAGGGGGTCCTGAACACTGAAGCTTTCTTT. It encodes CAWSVQGVLNTEAFF. The V call is TRBV30, the J call TRBJ1-1, with 8 nucleotides matching TRBD1. CDR1 is GTSNPN and CDR2 is SVGIG in the germline V gene (reference sequence). The CDR3 spans 15 residues. V gave up 0 bases and J gave up 0 bases; unmatched junction bases: 3.